This T cell receptor (beta chain) stems from a study of post-analysis software for immune sequencing data. Findings and caveats of the study: In multiple sclerosis, normalized Chao1 diversity was significantly below that of controls. Elevated frequency relative to controls characterized 4 or 5 TRBV segments in patients, TRBV5-6, TRBV5-1 and TRBV20-1 among them. By F measure, strong co-clustering occurred among samples prepared in the same batch.

In its sample, this clonotype was seen a few times. What it recognizes is unknown. Compared with germline, one end of the junction differs, possibly owing to a read error. Germline lookup yields CDR1 LNHNV and CDR2 YYDKDF (reference sequence). This CDR3 has 12 amino acids. TCR beta libraries were prepared from cDNA with unique molecular identifiers. One entry per CDR3 protein, called by TCRdb with MiXCR from the PCR reads. The sample records about 200,000 distinct CDR3 sequences, over 25% being singletons. V is TRBV15 and J is TRBJ2-1; D remains unclear. The receptor was derived from a girl between 2 and 17 years old with multiple sclerosis. Sequencing was performed on blood. The CDR3 is CAASIPYNEQFF. The CDR3 DNA reads TGTGCCGCCAGCATCCCCTACAATGAGCAGTTCTTC.